These 5 T cell receptor beta chains were sequenced from one sample in a study of glioma-infiltrating T cells after dendritic cell vaccination. TCRdb's copy holds only in-frame clones and misses some; the assay was immunoSEQ multiplex PCR. This table has some 78,000 clones, around 84% appearing once. Stated time point: after dendritic cell vaccination, including at tumor progression/relapse. The sample consisted of blood, taken after dendritic cell vaccination. These receptors all come from a human donor with glioblastoma.

The chain couples TRBV7-2 to TRBJ2-1; no clear D gene. Between the trimmed V and J ends, which lost 3 bases and 0 bases, there was a span of 6 bases. This CDR3 contains 14 residues. In germline, CDR1 is SGHTA, CDR2 FQGNSA. The CDR3 DNA reads TGTGCCAGCAGCTTCGACTCCTCCTACAATGAGCAGTTCTTC. The encoded protein is CASSFDSSYNEQFF. Complete variable domain (other parts from reference TRBV7-2 and TRBJ2-1): GAGVSQSPSNKVTEKGKDVELRCDPISGHTALYWYRQSLGQGLEFLIYFQGNSAPDKSGLPSDRFSAERTGGSVSTLTIQRTQQEDSAVYLCASSFDSSYNEQFFGPGTRLTVL.

This chain joins TRBV27 and TRBJ1-3; 9 nucleotides line up with TRBD1. With 5 bases clipped from V and 4 bases from J, the junction kept 9 bases outside the gene matches. The germline CDR1 and CDR2 sequences are MNHEY and SMNVEV (reference sequence). The CDR3 totals 16 residues. The DNA for the CDR3 is TGTGCCAGCAGTCCCTTGGGACAGGGCGGAGGAAACACCATATATTTT. Protein sequence: CASSPLGQGGGNTIYF.

The chain is built from TRBV25-1 and TRBJ1-5; D uncertain. Germline V gene data show CDR1 as MGHDK and CDR2 as SYGVNS. Trimming stripped 5 bases from V and 5 bases from J, with 13 bases between. This CDR3 comprises 14 residues. The CDR3 coding sequence is TGTGCCAGCAGTCTTGGCCAGGTGGATCAGCCCCAGCATTTT. This gives the protein CASSLGQVDQPQHF.

The V gene is TRBV19, the J gene TRBJ1-1; tentative D call: TRBD1 (5 bases). This CDR3 spans 16 amino acids. The germline V and J ends were trimmed by 8 bases and 0 bases, with 19 bases remaining between them. Germline V gives CDR1 LNHDA, CDR2 SQIVND (reference sequence). CDR3 in amino acids: CASQTRRQRMNTEAFF. The CDR3 nucleotides are TGTGCCAGTCAGACACGCCGACAGAGAATGAACACTGAAGCTTTCTTT.

The chain has TRBV5-1 and TRBJ2-3; 7 nucleotides match TRBD2. The CDR3 totals 16 residues. Looked up from germline, CDR1 is SGHRS and CDR2 is YFSETQ. V was clipped by 1 base and J by 0 bases; unmatched bases: 5. CDR3 sequence (DNA): TGCGCCAGCAGCTTGTCTGGGGGGGTAAGCACAGATACGCAGTATTTT. The encoded protein is CASSLSGGVSTDTQYF.